The rows below give T cell receptor beta chains drawn from one sample of a study of cytomegalovirus exposure and HLA in healthy donors. Sequenced by immunoSEQ multiplex PCR; TCRdb stores in-frame clones only, minus some. Among roughly 90,000 clones, over 65% were seen once, and the ten largest hold about 22%. The sequenced material came from PBMCs. The origin of the receptors is a man aged 30 to 45 in good health and CMV-seropositive. Both conserved end residues are part of each CDR3. D genes are given only for firm matches. For some rows the clone size is stated as once, few or many, or as a class when expanded; others skip it.

clone size,V gene,D gene,J gene,CDR3 protein,CDR3 DNA
-,TRBV30,TRBD1,TRBJ1-3,CAWSYSGTGSTGNTIYF,TGTGCCTGGAGCTACTCCGGGACAGGGAGTACTGGAAACACCATATATTTT
-,TRBV7-9,TRBD2,TRBJ2-7,CASSQDGSGGSYEQYF,TGTGCCAGCAGCCAAGATGGTAGCGGGGGATCCTACGAGCAGTACTTC
-,TRBV19,TRBD1,TRBJ1-2,CASSFKQGDYGYTF,TGTGCCAGTAGTTTTAAACAGGGGGACTATGGCTACACCTTC
-,TRBV2,-,TRBJ1-6,CASSKVWDTDSPLHF,TGTGCCAGCAGTAAAGTTTGGGACACTGATTCACCCCTCCACTTT
-,TRBV6-5,TRBD1,TRBJ1-2,CASSRSTGGYGYTF,TGTGCCAGCAGCCGATCGACAGGGGGCTATGGCTACACCTTC
-,TRBV12-2,-,TRBJ2-3,CASRLVAGGGDTQYF,TGTGCAAGTCGCTTAGTAGCGGGGGGGGGCGATACGCAGTATTTT
-,TRBV28,TRBD2,TRBJ2-7,CASRGTSGFRDYEQYF,TGTGCCAGCAGGGGGACTAGCGGGTTCCGGGACTACGAGCAGTACTTC
-,TRBV27,-,TRBJ1-1,CASRRSSPGDYSTTGTEAFF,TGTGCCAGCAGAAGAAGCTCACCCGGCGATTATTCCACGACGGGAACTGAGGCTTTCTTT
-,TRBV9,-,TRBJ1-4,CASSVGGRAEKLFF,TGTGCCAGCAGCGTAGGGGGGCGCGCTGAAAAACTGTTTTTT
-,TRBV5-6,-,TRBJ1-5,CASSLGSLGGNQPQHF,TGTGCCAGCAGCTTAGGGAGCCTCGGTGGCAATCAGCCCCAGCATTTT
-,TRBV2,TRBD2,TRBJ2-1,CASSEIPLAGGRPLNEQFF,TGTGCCAGCAGTGAAATACCACTAGCGGGAGGGCGTCCCCTCAATGAGCAGTTCTTC
-,TRBV6-1,-,TRBJ1-5,CASAVGQSLVQPQHF,TGTGCCAGCGCGGTGGGGCAGAGTCTGGTTCAGCCCCAGCATTTT
-,TRBV11-2,-,TRBJ2-7,CASSPLGEEQYF,TGTGCCAGCAGCCCGCTCGGGGAAGAGCAGTACTTC
-,TRBV9,TRBD1,TRBJ2-1,CASSVGPDRGNEQFF,TGTGCCAGCAGCGTAGGGCCGGACAGGGGAAATGAGCAGTTCTTC
-,TRBV5-4,TRBD2,TRBJ2-7,CASRDSGLSYEQYF,TGTGCCAGCAGGGATAGCGGGCTCTCCTACGAGCAGTACTTC
-,TRBV4-1,-,TRBJ1-2,CASSPPVGEANYGYTF,TGCGCCAGCAGCCCACCGGTTGGAGAAGCTAACTATGGCTACACCTTC
-,TRBV6-1,TRBD1,TRBJ1-3,CASSEATGGHTIYF,TGTGCCAGCAGTGAAGCAACAGGGGGTCACACCATATATTTT
-,TRBV7-2,-,TRBJ2-2,CASSHEVTENTGELFF,TGTGCCAGCAGCCACGAGGTCACGGAGAACACCGGGGAGCTGTTTTTT
-,TRBV5-1,-,TRBJ1-4,CASSLAQGANEKLFF,TGCGCCAGCAGCTTGGCCCAAGGGGCTAATGAAAAACTGTTTTTT
-,TRBV28,TRBD1,TRBJ1-5,CASSFHLTGPNNQPQHF,TGTGCCAGCAGTTTCCACTTGACAGGGCCGAATAATCAGCCCCAGCATTTT
-,TRBV9,-,TRBJ2-5,CASSVWSGETQYF,TGTGCCAGCAGCGTATGGTCGGGGGAGACCCAGTACTTC
-,TRBV11-2,TRBD2,TRBJ2-5,CASSPGLAGGLETQYF,TGTGCCAGCAGTCCGGGACTAGCGGGGGGGCTGGAGACCCAGTACTTC
-,TRBV5-4,-,TRBJ2-6,CASSQSGANVLTF,TGTGCCAGCAGCCAATCTGGGGCCAACGTCCTGACTTTC
-,TRBV11-2,-,TRBJ1-1,CASSLSRGLQAFF,TGTGCCAGCAGCTTAAGCAGGGGTCTCCAAGCTTTCTTT
-,TRBV6-1,TRBD2,TRBJ2-1,CAIARGGTNEQFF,TGTGCCATCGCCCGGGGGGGGACGAATGAGCAGTTCTTC
few,TRBV6-6,TRBD1,TRBJ1-5,CASSVDRGGNQPQHF,TGTGCCAGCAGTGTGGACAGGGGGGGCAATCAGCCCCAGCATTTT
-,TRBV9,TRBD2,TRBJ2-5,CASSVEPGLAGGGQETQYF,TGTGCCAGCAGCGTAGAACCGGGACTAGCGGGAGGAGGGCAAGAGACCCAGTACTTC
-,TRBV7-2,-,TRBJ1-4,CASSLRTEGEKLFF,TGTGCCAGCAGCCTCAGGACCGAGGGTGAAAAACTGTTTTTT
-,TRBV5-4,TRBD2,TRBJ2-7,CASTTGGVGGEQYF,TGTGCCAGCACCACGGGGGGGGTTGGCGGAGAGCAGTACTTC
-,TRBV7-2,TRBD2,TRBJ2-7,CASSPVAGGALPYEQYF,TGTGCCAGCAGCCCAGTAGCGGGAGGGGCGCTTCCCTACGAGCAGTACTTC
-,TRBV19,TRBD2,TRBJ2-5,CASRDPGTSGETQYF,TGTGCCAGTAGGGACCCCGGGACTAGCGGGGAGACCCAGTACTTC
once,TRBV28,-,TRBJ2-7,CASTEKIAGWSYEQYF,TGTGCCAGCACTGAAAAAATTGCAGGGTGGTCCTACGAGCAGTACTTC
-,TRBV4-2,TRBD2,TRBJ2-7,CASSQESIGSGSREQYF,TGTGCCAGCAGCCAAGAAAGTATTGGTAGCGGGTCCCGTGAGCAGTACTTC
-,TRBV4-2,TRBD2,TRBJ2-3,CASSQGLAGGLSTQYF,TGTGCCAGCAGCCAAGGCCTAGCGGGGGGCCTTAGTACGCAGTATTTT
few,TRBV6-1,TRBD2,TRBJ2-7,CASVSGLAGVHEQYF,TGTGCCAGCGTCAGCGGACTAGCGGGAGTCCACGAGCAGTACTTC
-,TRBV29-1,-,TRBJ1-1,CSVEGGADTEAFF,TGCAGCGTTGAGGGGGGGGCGGACACTGAAGCTTTCTTT
-,TRBV5-6,TRBD2,TRBJ2-7,CASSPPTSGEQYF,TGTGCCAGCAGCCCGCCGACTAGCGGCGAGCAGTACTTC
-,TRBV9,-,TRBJ1-1,CASSVEQYWNTEAFF,TGTGCCAGCAGCGTAGAACAGTATTGGAACACTGAAGCTTTCTTT
once,TRBV27,TRBD2,TRBJ2-7,CASSLSRGSGEYEQYF,TGTGCCAGCAGTTTATCACGCGGGAGCGGGGAATACGAGCAGTACTTC
-,TRBV27,TRBD1,TRBJ2-7,CASSIGQGVHEQYF,TGTGCCAGCAGTATCGGACAGGGGGTTCACGAGCAGTACTTC
-,TRBV4-2,TRBD1,TRBJ1-4,CASSPRTGTATNEKLFF,TGTGCCAGCAGCCCCAGGACAGGGACTGCAACTAATGAAAAACTGTTTTTT
-,TRBV5-1,TRBD1,TRBJ2-7,CASSLAATGLDEQYF,TGCGCCAGCAGCTTGGCTGCGACAGGGTTGGACGAGCAGTACTTC
-,TRBV6-5,-,TRBJ1-1,CASSYSKQGNTEAFF,TGTGCCAGCAGTTACTCGAAGCAGGGGAACACTGAAGCTTTCTTT
few,TRBV6-5,-,TRBJ2-1,CASSYSLGGNEQFF,TGTGCCAGCAGTTACTCCCTAGGGGGTAATGAGCAGTTCTTC
-,TRBV4-1,-,TRBJ1-5,CASSQEDKGYSNQPQHF,TGCGCCAGCAGCCAAGAGGACAAAGGATATAGCAATCAGCCCCAGCATTTT
-,TRBV19,TRBD2,TRBJ2-6,CASTLRLAGEAGANVLTF,TGTGCCAGCACCCTCCGGCTAGCGGGAGAGGCTGGGGCCAACGTCCTGACTTTC
-,TRBV5-1,-,TRBJ2-2,CASSLQGSNTGELFF,TGCGCCAGCAGCTTGCAGGGATCGAACACCGGGGAGCTGTTTTTT
-,TRBV14,TRBD1,TRBJ2-7,CASSHRWDRAYEQYF,TGTGCCAGCAGCCACAGATGGGACAGGGCTTACGAGCAGTACTTC
-,TRBV19,TRBD1,TRBJ1-2,CASNPWGQGSHGYTF,TGTGCCAGTAACCCTTGGGGACAGGGGTCCCATGGCTACACCTTC
-,TRBV7-3,-,TRBJ2-2,CASSPGQANTGELFF,TGTGCCAGCAGCCCTGGGCAAGCTAACACCGGGGAGCTGTTTTTT
-,TRBV6-5,TRBD1,TRBJ1-6,CASSLTGGGNSPLHF,TGTGCCAGCAGTTTAACAGGGGGCGGGAATTCACCCCTCCACTTT
-,TRBV7-2,-,TRBJ2-2,CASSPGGIANTGELFF,TGTGCCAGCAGCCCCGGCGGGATCGCGAACACCGGGGAGCTGTTTTTT
-,TRBV6-1,-,TRBJ1-1,CASPIQGMNTEAFF,TGTGCCAGCCCTATACAGGGAATGAACACTGAAGCTTTCTTT
-,TRBV5-5,TRBD1,TRBJ1-1,CASSSGQGAALRAFF,TGTGCCAGCAGCTCAGGACAGGGGGCGGCGTTAAGGGCTTTCTTT
-,TRBV9,-,TRBJ1-3,CASSSMPGPNPGNTIYF,TGTGCCAGCAGCTCCATGCCAGGGCCTAACCCAGGAAACACCATATATTTT
-,TRBV5-4,TRBD1,TRBJ2-5,CASSLAYGTEETQYF,TGTGCCAGCAGCTTGGCCTACGGGACAGAAGAGACCCAGTACTTC
-,TRBV25-1,-,TRBJ1-2,CASKGDARAHTF,TGTGCCAGCAAGGGGGACGCGAGGGCCCACACCTTC
once,TRBV5-4,-,TRBJ2-3,CASSAPGSGGTDTQYF,TGTGCCAGCAGCGCCCCGGGCTCAGGGGGGACAGATACGCAGTATTTT